This T cell receptor beta chain was found in a study of tumor-infiltrating lymphocytes in primary liver carcinoma. The study's findings and limits: The difference in top-250-clone fraction between tumors and blood was significant, favoring tumors (p = 0.039). Overlap between tumor regions exceeded overlap of tumor with adjacent tissue or blood.

This clonotype has only a few counts. Its antigen is as yet unknown. V lost 4 bases, J lost 3 bases, and 3 bases stayed unmatched. CDR3 size: 14 residues. Germline V CDR1 and CDR2: SGHAT, FQNNGV. Starting from 500 ng of total RNA, TCR beta cDNA was produced with a primer in the constant region. Employing slightly modified ARM-PCR, three nested multiplex PCR rounds were run, and these gave rise to the TCR beta libraries. Forward primers for TRBV1-TRBV30 and a C-beta reverse primer served the first two PCR rounds, at about 9 cycles each. MiXCR, applied by TCRdb to the multiplex PCR reads, yields one record per CDR3 protein. The sample records nearly 200,000 distinct CDR3 sequences, about two thirds being singletons. Unsorted whole blood supplied the RNA, and germline DNA was extracted too. None of the patients had received treatment, and all had chronic HBV infection.

Sequencing was done on a sample of peripheral blood. This receptor was obtained from a woman aged 55-75 years with primary liver carcinoma and hepatitis B virus infection. The genes are TRBV11-2 and TRBJ2-7; 10 nucleotides match TRBD1. Written as DNA, the CDR3 is TGTGCCAGCAGCTCTCGGACAGGGGGCTACGAGCAGTACTTC. This gives the protein CASSSRTGGYEQYF.